This TCR beta chain was captured by sequencing in a study of neurological immune-mediated disorders. Germline CDR1 SGHDN, CDR2 FVKESK. V trimming: 0 bases; J trimming: 7 bases; junction bases outside the gene matches: 11. CDR3 length: 17 residues. Study conclusions and caveats: No CDR3 amino acid sequences recurred among expanded clones across subjects, suggesting private repertoires in all groups.

Ten or more counts support this clonotype. What it binds is not known. A total of 2 million PBMCs stored at -80 degrees C provided the unsorted libraries. TCRdb redid the calling of the 5' RACE reads with MiXCR, one entry per CDR3 protein. The profile shows about 62,000 distinct CDR3 sequences, approximately 3.7% of them singletons. V gene TRBV14 combines with J gene TRBJ2-1; 8 bases are shared with TRBD2. The sequencing sample was made of PBMCs. This TCR was recovered from a woman aged 45-60 years with multiple sclerosis. In nucleotides, the CDR3 is TGTGCCAGCAGCCAAGATGGGCCGGGAGGGCCTAAAAATGAGCAGTTCTTC. It specifies CASSQDGPGGPKNEQFF. Full variable domain (remainder filled in from reference TRBV14 and TRBJ2-1): EAGVTQFPSHSVIEKGQTVTLRCDPISGHDNLYWYRRVMGKEIKFLLHFVKESKQDESGMPNNRFLAERTGGTYSTLKVQPAELEDSGVYFCASSQDGPGGPKNEQFFGPGTRLTVL.